The clone carrying this T cell receptor beta chain was seen repeatedly, ten times or more. Antigen: not known. The data originate from a study of Graves' ophthalmopathy and Graves' hyperthyroidism. Points from the study as a whole: A 13-signature model separated ophthalmopathy from stable hyperthyroidism, reaching around 88% sensitivity and 75% to 83% specificity cross-validated. Blood repertoires reportedly contained most expanded thyroid clonotypes above 0.001 frequency.

CDR3 regions of TCR beta were amplified from RNA transcripts. Second-round multiplex PCR followed a first-round RT-PCR using HTBI primers. TCRdb used MiXCR to reprocess the multiplex PCR reads, holding one entry per CDR3 protein. The data hold some 370,000 distinct CDR3 sequences, with 17% observed a single time. Per germline, CDR1 MNHEY and CDR2 SVGEGT. The ends were cut back, 8 bases at V and 6 bases at J, with 16 bases in the middle. CDR3 length equals 13 residues. Pregnancy or lactation, uncontrolled infections and other autoimmune diseases were grounds for excluding patients. Sampling approximately 10 ml of fresh peripheral blood provided the PBMCs.

The clonotype was recovered from an adult woman with stable Graves' hyperthyroidism. This sequence joins TRBV6-2 or TRBV6-3 and TRBJ1-1; D is unclear. The sample was peripheral blood. In DNA, the CDR3 is TGTGCCAGCCATGAACAGTGGTGGGCTGAAGCTTTCTTT. Translating gives CASHEQWWAEAFF.